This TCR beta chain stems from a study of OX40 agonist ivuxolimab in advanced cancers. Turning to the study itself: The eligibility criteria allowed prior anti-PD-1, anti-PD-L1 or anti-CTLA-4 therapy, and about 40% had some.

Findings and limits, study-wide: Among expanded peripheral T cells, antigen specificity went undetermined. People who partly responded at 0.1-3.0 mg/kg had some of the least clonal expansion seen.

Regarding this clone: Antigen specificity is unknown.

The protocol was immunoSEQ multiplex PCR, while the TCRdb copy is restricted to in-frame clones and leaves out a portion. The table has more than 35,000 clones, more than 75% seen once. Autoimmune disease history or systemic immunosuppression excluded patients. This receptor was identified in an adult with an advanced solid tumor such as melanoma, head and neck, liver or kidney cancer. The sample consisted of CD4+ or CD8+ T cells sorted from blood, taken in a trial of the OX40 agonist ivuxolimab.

The CDR3 DNA reads TGTGCCAGCAGTAACCAATTGGACCTTATATATGGCTACACCTTC. Translated, it gives CASSNQLDLIYGYTF. The chain couples TRBV2 to TRBJ1-2; D not certain. V was pared by 5 bases and J by 5 bases, with 18 bases between. Germline V gene lookup returns CDR1 SNHLY and CDR2 FYNNEI. The CDR3 covers 15 residues.